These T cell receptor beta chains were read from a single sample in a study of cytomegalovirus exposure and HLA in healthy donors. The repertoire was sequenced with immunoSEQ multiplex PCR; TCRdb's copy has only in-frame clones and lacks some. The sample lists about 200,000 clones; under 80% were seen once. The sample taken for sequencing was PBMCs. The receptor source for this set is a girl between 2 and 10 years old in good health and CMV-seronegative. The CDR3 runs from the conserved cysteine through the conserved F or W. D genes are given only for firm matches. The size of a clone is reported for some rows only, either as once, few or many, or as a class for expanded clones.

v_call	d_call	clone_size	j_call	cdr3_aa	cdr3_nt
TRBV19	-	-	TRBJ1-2	CASSMQGGVAGYTF	TGTGCCAGTAGTATGCAGGGAGGGGTTGCGGGCTACACCTTC
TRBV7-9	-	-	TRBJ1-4	CASSLAPRQVNEKLFF	TGTGCCAGCAGCTTAGCTCCCAGGCAAGTTAATGAAAAACTGTTTTTT
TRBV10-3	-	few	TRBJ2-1	CAISEFRDNEQFF	TGTGCCATCAGTGAATTTCGAGACAATGAGCAGTTCTTC
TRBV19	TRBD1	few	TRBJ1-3	CASSMGDRGSGNTIYF	TGTGCCAGTAGTATGGGGGACAGGGGCTCTGGAAACACCATATATTTT
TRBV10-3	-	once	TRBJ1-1	CAIRSRNTEAFF	TGTGCCATCAGATCCAGGAACACTGAAGCTTTCTTT
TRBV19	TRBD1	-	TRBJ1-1	CASSPERTGLTEAFF	TGTGCCAGTAGCCCCGAAAGGACAGGGTTGACTGAAGCTTTCTTT
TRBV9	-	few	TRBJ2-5	CASSVDHSGGRETQYF	TGTGCCAGCAGCGTAGACCATTCCGGGGGTAGGGAGACCCAGTACTTC
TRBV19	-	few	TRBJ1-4	CASSIWGVQDEKLFF	TGTGCCAGTAGTATTTGGGGGGTGCAGGATGAAAAACTGTTTTTT
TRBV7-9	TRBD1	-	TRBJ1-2	CASSSDRVDYGYTF	TGTGCCAGCAGCTCGGACAGGGTAGACTATGGCTACACCTTC
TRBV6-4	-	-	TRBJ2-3	CASSDAKQGYTQYF	TGTGCCAGCAGTGACGCGAAACAGGGCTATACGCAGTATTTT
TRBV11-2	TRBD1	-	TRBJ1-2	CASSPEATGSYGYTF	TGTGCCAGCAGCCCCGAAGCGACAGGGAGCTATGGCTACACCTTC
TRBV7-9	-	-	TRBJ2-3	CASSLALRGQDTQYF	TGTGCCAGCAGCTTAGCTCTTCGTGGCCAAGATACGCAGTATTTT
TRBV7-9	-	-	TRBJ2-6	CASSLLGVAGDF	TGTGCCAGCAGCTTACTCGGGGTCGCCGGGGATTTC
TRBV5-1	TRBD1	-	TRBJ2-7	CASSRDRGAYEQYF	TGCGCCAGCAGCCGGGACAGGGGCGCCTACGAGCAGTACTTC
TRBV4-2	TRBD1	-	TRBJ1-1	CASRPDATGAEEAFF	TGTGCCAGCAGACCCGACGCAACAGGGGCGGAGGAAGCTTTCTTT
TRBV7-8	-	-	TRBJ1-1	CASLDRDTGSTEAFF	TGTGCCAGTCTAGACCGGGACACAGGGAGCACTGAAGCTTTCTTT
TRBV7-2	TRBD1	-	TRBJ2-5	CASSGTGRETQYF	TGTGCCAGCAGCGGGACAGGGAGAGAGACCCAGTACTTC
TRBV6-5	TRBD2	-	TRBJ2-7	CASSSAREAPNYEQYF	TGTGCCAGCAGTTCAGCCCGGGAGGCCCCTAACTACGAGCAGTACTTC
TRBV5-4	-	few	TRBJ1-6	CASSLEGLSNSPLHF	TGTGCCAGCAGCTTGGAGGGACTCTCAAATTCACCCCTCCACTTT
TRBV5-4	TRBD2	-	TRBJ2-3	CASSPALAGVGTDTQYF	TGTGCCAGCAGCCCGGCCCTAGCGGGAGTGGGCACAGATACGCAGTATTTT
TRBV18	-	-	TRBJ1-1	CASSPEQGITEAFF	TGTGCCAGCTCACCAGAACAGGGTATAACTGAAGCTTTCTTT
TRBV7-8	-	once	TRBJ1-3	CASSLLAGSSGNTIYF	TGTGCCAGCAGCTTATTGGCCGGGAGCTCTGGAAACACCATATATTTT
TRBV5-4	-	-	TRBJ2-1	CASSLGANEQFF	TGTGCCAGCAGCTTGGGGGCTAATGAGCAGTTCTTC
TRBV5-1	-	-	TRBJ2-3	CASRGGQITQYF	TGCGCCAGCAGGGGGGGGCAGATTACGCAGTATTTT
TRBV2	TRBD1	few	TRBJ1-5	CASSAGTGIHQPQHF	TGTGCCAGCAGTGCCGGGACAGGGATCCATCAGCCCCAGCATTTT
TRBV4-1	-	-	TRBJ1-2	CASSQAQGYNYGYTF	TGCGCCAGCAGCCAAGCCCAGGGCTATAACTATGGCTACACCTTC
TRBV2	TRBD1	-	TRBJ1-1	CASSFRQGGKNTEAFF	TGTGCCAGCAGTTTCAGACAGGGGGGGAAAAACACTGAAGCTTTCTTT
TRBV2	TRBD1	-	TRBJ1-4	CASRAIGQGADLNEKLFF	TGTGCCAGCAGAGCCATTGGACAGGGCGCCGACCTTAATGAAAAACTGTTTTTT
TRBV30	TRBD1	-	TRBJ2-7	CARSVQGAEQYF	TGTGCCCGGAGTGTACAGGGGGCAGAGCAGTACTTC
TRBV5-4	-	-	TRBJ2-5	CASSQGGTPGETQYF	TGTGCCAGCAGCCAGGGAGGTACTCCCGGGGAGACCCAGTACTTC
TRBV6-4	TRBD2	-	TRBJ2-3	CARPPGTRSTDTQYF	TGTGCCAGACCTCCCGGGACTAGGAGCACAGATACGCAGTATTTT
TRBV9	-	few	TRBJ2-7	CASSVVPGSSEQYF	TGTGCCAGCAGCGTAGTACCCGGGAGCTCCGAGCAGTACTTC
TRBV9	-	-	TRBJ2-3	CASSVETGFPDTQYF	TGTGCCAGCAGCGTAGAAACGGGGTTTCCGGATACGCAGTATTTT
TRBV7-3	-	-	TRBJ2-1	CASSQASVGEQFF	TGTGCCAGCAGCCAGGCTTCGGTAGGAGAGCAGTTCTTC
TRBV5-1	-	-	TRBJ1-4	CASSLGQGAQQEKLFF	TGCGCCAGCAGCTTGGGACAAGGCGCCCAGCAGGAAAAACTGTTTTTT
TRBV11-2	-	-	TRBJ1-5	CASSLGPGNQPQHF	TGTGCCAGCAGCTTAGGCCCAGGCAATCAGCCCCAGCATTTT